This T cell receptor (beta chain) was found in a study of siplizumab effects on memory and regulatory T cells. The CDR3 consists of 11 residues. Trimming took 4 bases from V and 4 from J, leaving 4 bases between them. Germline CDR1 reads KGHSH; CDR2 reads LQKENI. The method was immunoSEQ multiplex PCR; TCRdb's version includes in-frame clones alone and lacks a portion of them. This repertoire shows roughly 100,000 clones, about 90% found once; its top ten account for 0.9% to 1.4%. The chain links TRBV18 to TRBJ2-5; D is uncertain. Sequencing input: CD4+ T cells sorted from blood. This TCR was recovered from a human donor in good health. CDR3 loop: CASSQGETQYF. DNA for the CDR3: TGTGCCAGCTCACAAGGAGAGACCCAGTACTTC.